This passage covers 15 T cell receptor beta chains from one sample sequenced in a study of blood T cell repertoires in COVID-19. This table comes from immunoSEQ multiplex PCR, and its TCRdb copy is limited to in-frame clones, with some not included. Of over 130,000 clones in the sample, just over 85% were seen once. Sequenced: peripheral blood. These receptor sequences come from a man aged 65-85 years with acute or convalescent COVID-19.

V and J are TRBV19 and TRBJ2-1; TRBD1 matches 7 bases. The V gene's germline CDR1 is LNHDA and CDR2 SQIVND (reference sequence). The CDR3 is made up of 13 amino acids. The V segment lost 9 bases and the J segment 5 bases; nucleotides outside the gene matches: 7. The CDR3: CASHRGVHNEQFF. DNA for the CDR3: TGTGCCAGCCACAGGGGTGTACACAATGAGCAGTTCTTC.

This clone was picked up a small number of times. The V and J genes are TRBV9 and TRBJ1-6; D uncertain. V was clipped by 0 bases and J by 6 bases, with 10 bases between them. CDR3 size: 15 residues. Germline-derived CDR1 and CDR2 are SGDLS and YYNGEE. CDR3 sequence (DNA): TGTGCCAGCAGCGTAGAGGTACAGATTAATTCACCCCTCCACTTT. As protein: CASSVEVQINSPLHF.

The DNA of the CDR3 is TGTGCCAGCAGCGGACGACTATTTAACACCGGGGAGCTGTTTTTT. Its translation is CASSGRLFNTGELFF. J is TRBJ2-2 and V is TRBV7-2; weak D call: TRBD2 (5 bases). The V end lost 5 bases, the J end lost 2 bases, and 12 bases lay between the germline ends. The CDR3 sequence is 15 residues long. Germline values: CDR1 SGHTA, CDR2 FQGNSA.

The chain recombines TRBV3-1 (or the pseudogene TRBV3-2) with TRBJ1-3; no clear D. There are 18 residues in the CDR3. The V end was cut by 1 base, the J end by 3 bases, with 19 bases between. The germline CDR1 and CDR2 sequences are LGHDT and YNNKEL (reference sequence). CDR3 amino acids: CASSQGRLWVTDGNTIYF. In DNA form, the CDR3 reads TGTGCCAGCAGCCAAGGGCGGCTTTGGGTAACTGATGGAAACACCATATATTTT.

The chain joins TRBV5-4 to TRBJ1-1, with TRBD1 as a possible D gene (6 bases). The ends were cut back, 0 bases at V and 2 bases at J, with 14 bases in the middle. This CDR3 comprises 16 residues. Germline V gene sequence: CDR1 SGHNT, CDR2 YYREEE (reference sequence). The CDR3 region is CASSLEATGTNTEAFF. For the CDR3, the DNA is TGTGCCAGCAGCTTGGAAGCAACAGGGACCAACACTGAAGCTTTCTTT.

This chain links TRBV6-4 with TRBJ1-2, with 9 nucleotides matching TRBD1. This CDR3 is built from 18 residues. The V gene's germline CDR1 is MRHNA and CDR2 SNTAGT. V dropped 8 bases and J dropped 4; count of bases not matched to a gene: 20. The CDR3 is CASGAPPGQGRGFYGYTF. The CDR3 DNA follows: TGTGCCAGCGGAGCCCCACCGGGACAGGGAAGGGGGTTCTATGGCTACACCTTC.

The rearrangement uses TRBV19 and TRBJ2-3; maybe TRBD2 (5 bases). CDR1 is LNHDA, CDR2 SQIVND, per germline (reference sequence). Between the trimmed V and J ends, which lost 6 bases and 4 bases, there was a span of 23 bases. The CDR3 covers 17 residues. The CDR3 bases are TGTGCCAGTAGCCCTCTGGGCAGGCGGGCCCACTCAGATACGCAGTATTTT. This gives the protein CASSPLGRRAHSDTQYF. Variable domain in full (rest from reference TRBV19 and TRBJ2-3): DGGITQSPKYLFRKEGQNVTLSCEQNLNHDAMYWYRQDPGQGLRLIYYSQIVNDFQKGDIAEGYSVSREKKESFPLTVTSAQKNPTAFYLCASSPLGRRAHSDTQYFGPGTRLTVL.

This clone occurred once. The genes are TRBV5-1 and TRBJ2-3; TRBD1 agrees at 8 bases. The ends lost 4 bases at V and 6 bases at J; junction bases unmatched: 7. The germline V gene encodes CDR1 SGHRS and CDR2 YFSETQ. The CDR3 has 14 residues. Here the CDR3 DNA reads TGCGCCAGCAGCGGCGGACAGGGAGTCGATACGCAGTATTTT. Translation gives CASSGGQGVDTQYF.

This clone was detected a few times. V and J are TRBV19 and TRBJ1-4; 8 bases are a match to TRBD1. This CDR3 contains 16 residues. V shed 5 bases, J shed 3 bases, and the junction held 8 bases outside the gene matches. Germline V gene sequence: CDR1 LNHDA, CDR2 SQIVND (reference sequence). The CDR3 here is CASSLDRGRANEKLFF. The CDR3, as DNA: TGTGCCAGTAGTCTCGACAGGGGCCGCGCTAATGAAAAACTGTTTTTT.

The CDR3 loop reads CASSLDSSSVPHNEQFF. CDR3 sequence (DNA): TGTGCCAGCAGCTTGGATTCGTCTAGCGTGCCCCACAATGAGCAGTTCTTC. V and J are TRBV7-3 and TRBJ2-1; the D gene is possibly TRBD2 (6 bases). Germline values: CDR1 SGHTA, CDR2 FQGTGA. The CDR3 loop spans 17 amino acids. The germline V and J ends were trimmed by 3 bases and 5 bases, with 20 bases remaining between them.

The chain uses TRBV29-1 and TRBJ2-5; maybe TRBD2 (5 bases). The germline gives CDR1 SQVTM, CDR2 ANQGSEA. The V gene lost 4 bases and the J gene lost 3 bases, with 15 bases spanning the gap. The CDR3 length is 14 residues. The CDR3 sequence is CSVGRGTGKETQYF. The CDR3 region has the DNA TGCAGCGTTGGTCGGGGAACGGGTAAAGAGACCCAGTACTTC.

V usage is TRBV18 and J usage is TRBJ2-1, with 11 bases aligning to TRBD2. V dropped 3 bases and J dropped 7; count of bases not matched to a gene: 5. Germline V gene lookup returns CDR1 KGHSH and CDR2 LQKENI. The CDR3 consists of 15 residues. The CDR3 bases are TGTGCCAGCTCACCCACTAGCGGGAGACGGAATGAGCAGTTCTTC. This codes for CASSPTSGRRNEQFF.

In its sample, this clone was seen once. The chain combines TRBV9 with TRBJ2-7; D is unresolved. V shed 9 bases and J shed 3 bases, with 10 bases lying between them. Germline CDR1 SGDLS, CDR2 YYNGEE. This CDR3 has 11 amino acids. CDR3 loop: CANGVYYEQYF. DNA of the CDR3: TGTGCCAATGGAGTTTACTACGAGCAGTACTTC.

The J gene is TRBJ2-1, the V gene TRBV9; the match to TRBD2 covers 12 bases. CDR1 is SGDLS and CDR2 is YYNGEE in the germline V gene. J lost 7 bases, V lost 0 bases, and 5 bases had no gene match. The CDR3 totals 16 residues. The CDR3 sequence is CASSVAGTSGWNEQFF. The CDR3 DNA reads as TGTGCCAGCAGCGTAGCAGGGACTAGCGGGTGGAATGAGCAGTTCTTC.

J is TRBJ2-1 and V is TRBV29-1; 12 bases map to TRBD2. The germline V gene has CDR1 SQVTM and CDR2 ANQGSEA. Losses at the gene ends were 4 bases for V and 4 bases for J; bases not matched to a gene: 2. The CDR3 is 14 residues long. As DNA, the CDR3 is TGCAGCGTTGCGACTAGCGGGAGTTACAATGAGCAGTTCTTC. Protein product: CSVATSGSYNEQFF.